This TCR beta chain emerged from a study of a mutant IDH1 vaccine in newly diagnosed glioma. This CDR3 is built from 13 residues. Losses at the gene ends were 2 bases for V and 7 bases for J; bases not matched to a gene: 5. From germline, CDR1 is GTSNPN and CDR2 SVGIG (reference sequence). Repertoires were generated with immunoSEQ multiplex PCR, while TCRdb's copy carries only in-frame clones and drops some. The sample yields about 92,000 clones, around 82% seen once. The time point here: baseline, week 1 (first vaccination visit). Indicated treatment: pre-vaccination baseline after standard-of-care therapy. Each donor presented with a new WHO grade 3 or 4 astrocytoma that tested IDH1-mutant and showed ATRX loss.

This clonotype was obtained from a woman in her forties or fifties with glioma. The J gene is TRBJ1-3, the V gene TRBV30; the match to TRBD1 covers 7 bases. The sequenced sample was PBMCs, obtained from a glioma patient treated with radiotherapy, temozolomide or both. The CDR3 protein is CAWSFTGANTIYF. CDR3 nucleotide sequence: TGTGCCTGGAGTTTTACAGGGGCCAACACCATATATTTT.